The clone carrying this T cell receptor beta chain was picked up a small number of times. V lost 6 bases and J 0 bases, leaving 18 bases between the germline ends. CDR1 and CDR2 from the germline V gene are SQVTM and ANQGSEA. The CDR3 runs 16 residues. These data belong to a study of blood T cell repertoires in COVID-19. Across the study: PBMCs, B-cell-depleted T cells, or T cells were the source of the cDNA or gDNA that made up the material.

The method was immunoSEQ multiplex PCR; TCRdb's version includes in-frame clones alone and lacks a portion of them. The table includes around 170,000 clones, roughly 87% detected once. The TCR comes from a middle-aged woman with acute or convalescent COVID-19. The sequencing sample was made of peripheral blood. This chain links TRBV29-1 with TRBJ1-3, with D unclear. The CDR3 sequence: CSVGKTHSVSGNTIYF. In nucleotides, the CDR3 is TGCAGCGTAGGCAAGACTCACTCCGTCTCTGGAAACACCATATATTTT.